The clone carrying this TCR beta chain was seen a few times. Its antigen is not known. The CDR3 regions of TCR beta were amplified from RNA transcripts. Researchers ran a first-round RT-PCR on the TCR CDR3 using the HTBI primer set. TCRdb reanalysed the multiplex PCR reads using MiXCR and keeps one entry per CDR3 protein. The profile shows about 320,000 distinct CDR3 sequences, around 16% of them singletons. This specimen belongs to a study of T cells in Graves' hyperthyroidism and ophthalmopathy. Across the whole study: Peripheral blood specimens were obtained at initial diagnosis, prior to any treatment. Study findings and constraints: Ophthalmopathy stood apart from stable hyperthyroidism in a 13 V-J model.

This CDR3 comprises 14 residues. With 7 bases clipped from V and 5 bases from J, the junction kept 3 bases outside the gene matches. CDR1 and CDR2 (germline): SGHNT, YENEEA. For Graves' hyperthyroidism to be stable, ophthalmopathy could not progress within 18 months. Diagnosis relied on clinical symptoms, serum thyroxine and TRAb, thyroid ultrasound and orbital computed tomography. The sequencing input was blood. This sequence was found in a man aged 25-40 years with Graves' hyperthyroidism. This chain uses TRBV11-3 with TRBJ2-2, with 11 bases identical to TRBD2. CDR3 DNA: TGTGCCAGCAAACTAGCGGGGGTGACCGGGGAGCTGTTTTTT. It translates to CASKLAGVTGELFF.